This TCR beta chain came from a study of response to subunit inactivated influenza vaccine. TCRdb used MiXCR to reprocess the RT-PCR reads, holding one entry per CDR3 protein. The profile shows roughly 460,000 distinct CDR3 sequences, 11% of them singletons. The CDR3 loop spans 14 amino acids. V lost 6 bases and J 1 base, leaving 12 bases between the germline ends. This clonotype was counted between two and nine times. The material sequenced was PBMCs from blood, taken around seven weeks after vaccination. The clonotype comes from a man aged 45 to 65 who received an inactivated influenza vaccine. The rearrangement links TRBV12-3 or TRBV12-4 to TRBJ2-5, with unresolved D. The CDR3 sequence is CASSFEALQETQYF. The CDR3 DNA reads TGTGCCAGCAGCTTTGAGGCACTCCAAGAGACCCAGTACTTC.